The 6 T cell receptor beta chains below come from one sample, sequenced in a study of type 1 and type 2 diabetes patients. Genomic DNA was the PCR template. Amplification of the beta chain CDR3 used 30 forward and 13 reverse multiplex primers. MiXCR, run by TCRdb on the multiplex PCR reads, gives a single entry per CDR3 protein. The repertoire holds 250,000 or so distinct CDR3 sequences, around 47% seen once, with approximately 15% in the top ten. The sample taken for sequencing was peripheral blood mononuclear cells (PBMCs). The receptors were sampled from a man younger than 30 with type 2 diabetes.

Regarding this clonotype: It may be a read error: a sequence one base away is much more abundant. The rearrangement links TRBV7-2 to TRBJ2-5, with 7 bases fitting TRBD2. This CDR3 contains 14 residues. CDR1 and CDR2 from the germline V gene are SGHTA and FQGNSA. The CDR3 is CASCEAWGGETPYF. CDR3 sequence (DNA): TGTGCCAGCTGCGAGGCGTGGGGGGGAGAGACCCCGTACTTC.

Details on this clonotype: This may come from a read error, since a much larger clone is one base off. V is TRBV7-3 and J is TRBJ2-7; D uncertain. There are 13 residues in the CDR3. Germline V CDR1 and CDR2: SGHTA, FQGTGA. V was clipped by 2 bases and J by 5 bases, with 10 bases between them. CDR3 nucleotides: TGTGCCAGCAGCTTAGGCCAGAGGAACGAGCAGTACTTC. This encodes CASSLGQRNEQYF.

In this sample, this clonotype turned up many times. The CDR3 coding sequence is TGTGCCATCAGTGTACAGCCGATGAACACTGAAGCTTTCTTT. It codes for CAISVQPMNTEAFF. The rearrangement joins TRBV10-3 to TRBJ1-1, with D uncertain. The CDR3 extends over 14 amino acids. Germline V CDR1 and CDR2: ENHRY, SYGVKD. V lost 4 bases and J lost 0, with 9 bases in between.

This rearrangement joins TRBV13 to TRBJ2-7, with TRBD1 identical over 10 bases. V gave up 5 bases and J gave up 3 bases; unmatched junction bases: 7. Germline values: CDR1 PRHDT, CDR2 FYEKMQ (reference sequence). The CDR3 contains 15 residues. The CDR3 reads CASSQEWTGGYEQYF. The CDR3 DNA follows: TGTGCCAGCAGCCAAGAATGGACAGGGGGCTACGAGCAGTACTTC.

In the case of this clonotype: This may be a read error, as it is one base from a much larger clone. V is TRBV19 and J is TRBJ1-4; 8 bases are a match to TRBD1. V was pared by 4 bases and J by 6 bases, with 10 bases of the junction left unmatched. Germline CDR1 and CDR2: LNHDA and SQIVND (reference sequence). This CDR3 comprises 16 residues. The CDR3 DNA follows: TGTGCCAGTAGTAGTACCGGGACAGGATGGTATGAAAAACTGTTTTTT. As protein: CASSSTGTGWYEKLFF.

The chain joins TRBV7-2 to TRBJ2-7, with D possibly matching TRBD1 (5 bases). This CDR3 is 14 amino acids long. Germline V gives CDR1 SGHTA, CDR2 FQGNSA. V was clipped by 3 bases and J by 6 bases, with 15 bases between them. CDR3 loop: CASSLGPGSGEQYF. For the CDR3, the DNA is TGTGCCAGCAGCTTGGGTCCAGGGTCCGGCGAGCAGTACTTC. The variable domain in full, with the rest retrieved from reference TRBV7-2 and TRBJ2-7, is GAGVSQSPSNKVTEKGKDVELRCDPISGHTALYWYRQSLGQGLEFLIYFQGNSAPDKSGLPSDRFSAERTGGSVSTLTIQRTQQEDSAVYLCASSLGPGSGEQYFGPGTRLTVT.